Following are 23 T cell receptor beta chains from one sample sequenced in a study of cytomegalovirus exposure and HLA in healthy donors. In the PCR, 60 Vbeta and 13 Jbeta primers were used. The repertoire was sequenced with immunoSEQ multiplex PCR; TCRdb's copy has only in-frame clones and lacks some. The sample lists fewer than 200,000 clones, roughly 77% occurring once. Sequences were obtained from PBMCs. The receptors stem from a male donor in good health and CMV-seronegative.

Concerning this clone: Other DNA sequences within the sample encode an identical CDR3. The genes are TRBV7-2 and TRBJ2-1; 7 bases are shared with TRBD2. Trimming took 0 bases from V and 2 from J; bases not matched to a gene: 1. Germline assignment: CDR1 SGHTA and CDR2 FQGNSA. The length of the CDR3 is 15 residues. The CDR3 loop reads CASSLAGGPYNEQFF. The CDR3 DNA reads TGTGCCAGCAGCTTAGCGGGAGGGCCCTACAATGAGCAGTTCTTC.

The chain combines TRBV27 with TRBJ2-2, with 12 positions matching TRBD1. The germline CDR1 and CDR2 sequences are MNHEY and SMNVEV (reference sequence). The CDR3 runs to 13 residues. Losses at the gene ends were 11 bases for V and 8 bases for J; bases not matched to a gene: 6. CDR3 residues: CAGGQGAGGELFF. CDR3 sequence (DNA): TGTGCCGGGGGACAGGGGGCAGGAGGGGAGCTGTTTTTT.

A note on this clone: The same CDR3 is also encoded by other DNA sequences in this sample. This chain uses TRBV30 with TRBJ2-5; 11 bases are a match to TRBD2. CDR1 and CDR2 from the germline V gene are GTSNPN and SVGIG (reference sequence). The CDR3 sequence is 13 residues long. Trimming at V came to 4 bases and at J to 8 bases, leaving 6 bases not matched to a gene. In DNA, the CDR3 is TGTGCCTGGAAACTAGCGGGAGTTGAAACCCAGTACTTC. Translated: CAWKLAGVETQYF. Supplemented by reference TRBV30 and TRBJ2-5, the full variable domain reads SQTIHQWPATLVQPVGSPLSLECTVEGTSNPNLYWYRQAAGRGLQLLFYSVGIGQISSEVPQNLSASRPQDRQFILSSKKLLLSDSGFYLCAWKLAGVETQYFGPGTRLLVL.

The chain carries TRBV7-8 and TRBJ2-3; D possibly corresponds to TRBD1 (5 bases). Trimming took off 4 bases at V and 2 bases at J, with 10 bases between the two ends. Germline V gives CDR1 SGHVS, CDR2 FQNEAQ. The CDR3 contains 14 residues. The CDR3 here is CASSSTETTDTQYF. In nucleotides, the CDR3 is TGTGCCAGCAGCTCGACAGAAACCACAGATACGCAGTATTTT.

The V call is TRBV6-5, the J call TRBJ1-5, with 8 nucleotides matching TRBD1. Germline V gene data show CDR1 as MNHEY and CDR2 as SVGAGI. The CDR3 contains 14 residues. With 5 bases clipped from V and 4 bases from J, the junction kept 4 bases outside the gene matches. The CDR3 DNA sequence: TGTGCCAGCAGTGCACAGGGGGGGAATCAGCCCCAGCATTTT. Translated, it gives CASSAQGGNQPQHF.

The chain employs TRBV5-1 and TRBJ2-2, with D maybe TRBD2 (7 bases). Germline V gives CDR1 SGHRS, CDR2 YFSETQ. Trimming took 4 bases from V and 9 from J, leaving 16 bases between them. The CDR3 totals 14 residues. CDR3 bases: TGCGCCAGCAGCCTGGACCCCGGGGGGCGGGAGCTGTTTTTT. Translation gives CASSLDPGGRELFF. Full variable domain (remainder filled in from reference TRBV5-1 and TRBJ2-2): KAGVTQTPRYLIKTRGQQVTLSCSPISGHRSVSWYQQTPGQGLQFLFEYFSETQRNKGNFPGRFSGRQFSNSRSEMNVSTLELGDSALYLCASSLDPGGRELFFGEGSRLTVL.

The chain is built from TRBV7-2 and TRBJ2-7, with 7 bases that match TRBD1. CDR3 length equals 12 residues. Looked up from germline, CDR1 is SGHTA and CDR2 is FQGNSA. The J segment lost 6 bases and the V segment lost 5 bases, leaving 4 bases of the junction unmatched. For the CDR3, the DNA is TGTGCCAGCAGCGGGGACAGTCCCGAGCAGTACTTC. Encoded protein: CASSGDSPEQYF. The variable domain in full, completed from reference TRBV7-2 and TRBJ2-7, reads GAGVSQSPSNKVTEKGKDVELRCDPISGHTALYWYRQSLGQGLEFLIYFQGNSAPDKSGLPSDRFSAERTGGSVSTLTIQRTQQEDSAVYLCASSGDSPEQYFGPGTRLTVT.

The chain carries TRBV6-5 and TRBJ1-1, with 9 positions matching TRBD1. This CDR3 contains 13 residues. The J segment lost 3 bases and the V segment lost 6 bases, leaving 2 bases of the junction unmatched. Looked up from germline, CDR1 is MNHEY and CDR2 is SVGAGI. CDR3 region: CASSTGGHTEAFF. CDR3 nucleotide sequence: TGTGCCAGCAGCACAGGGGGCCACACTGAAGCTTTCTTT.

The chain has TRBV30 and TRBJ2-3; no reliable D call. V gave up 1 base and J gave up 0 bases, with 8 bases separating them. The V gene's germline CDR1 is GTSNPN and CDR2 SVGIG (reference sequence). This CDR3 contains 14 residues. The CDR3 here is CAWSASLSTDTQYF. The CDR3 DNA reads TGTGCCTGGAGTGCTAGTTTAAGCACAGATACGCAGTATTTT.

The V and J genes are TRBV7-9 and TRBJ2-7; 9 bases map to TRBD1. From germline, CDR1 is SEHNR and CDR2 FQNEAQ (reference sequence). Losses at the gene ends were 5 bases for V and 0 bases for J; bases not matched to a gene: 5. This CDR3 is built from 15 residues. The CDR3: CASSANRGPSYEQYF. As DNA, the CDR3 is TGTGCCAGCAGCGCCAACAGGGGGCCCTCCTACGAGCAGTACTTC.

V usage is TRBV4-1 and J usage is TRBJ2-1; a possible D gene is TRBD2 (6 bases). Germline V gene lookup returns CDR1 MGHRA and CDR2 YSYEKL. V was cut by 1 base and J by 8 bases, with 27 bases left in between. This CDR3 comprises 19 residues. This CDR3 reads CASSQGAPVGASRRDEQFF. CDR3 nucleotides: TGCGCCAGCAGCCAAGGAGCCCCCGTTGGAGCAAGTAGGAGGGATGAGCAGTTCTTC.

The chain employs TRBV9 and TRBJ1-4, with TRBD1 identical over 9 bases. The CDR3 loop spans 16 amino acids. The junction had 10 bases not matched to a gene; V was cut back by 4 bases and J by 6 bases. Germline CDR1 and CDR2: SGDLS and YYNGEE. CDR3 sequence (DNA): TGTGCCAGCAGCCCCCATGGAGGGACAGGGTATGAAAAACTGTTTTTT. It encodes CASSPHGGTGYEKLFF.

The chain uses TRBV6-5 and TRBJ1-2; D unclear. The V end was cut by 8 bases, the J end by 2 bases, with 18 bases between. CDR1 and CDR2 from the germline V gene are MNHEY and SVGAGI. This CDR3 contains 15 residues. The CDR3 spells CASHTEGWPNYGYTF. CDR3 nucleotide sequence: TGTGCCAGCCACACGGAGGGTTGGCCGAACTATGGCTACACCTTC.

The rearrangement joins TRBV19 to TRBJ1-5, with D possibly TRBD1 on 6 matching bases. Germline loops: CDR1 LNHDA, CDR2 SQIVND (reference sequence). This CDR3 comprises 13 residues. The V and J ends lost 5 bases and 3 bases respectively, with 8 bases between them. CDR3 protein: CASSSGANQPQHF. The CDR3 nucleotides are TGTGCCAGTAGTTCAGGGGCCAATCAGCCCCAGCATTTT.

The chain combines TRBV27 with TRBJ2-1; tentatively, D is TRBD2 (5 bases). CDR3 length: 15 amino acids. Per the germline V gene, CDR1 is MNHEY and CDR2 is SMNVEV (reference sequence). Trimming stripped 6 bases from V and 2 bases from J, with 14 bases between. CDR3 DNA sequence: TGTGCCAGCAGCGGGTTCTACGGGACCTACAATGAGCAGTTCTTC. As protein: CASSGFYGTYNEQFF.

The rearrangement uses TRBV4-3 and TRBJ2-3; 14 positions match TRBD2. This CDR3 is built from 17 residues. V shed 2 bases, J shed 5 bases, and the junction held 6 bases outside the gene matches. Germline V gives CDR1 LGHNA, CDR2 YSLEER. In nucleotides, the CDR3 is TGCGCCAGCAGCCAATCGGGACTAGCGGGAGCGGTAGATACGCAGTATTTT. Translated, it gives CASSQSGLAGAVDTQYF.

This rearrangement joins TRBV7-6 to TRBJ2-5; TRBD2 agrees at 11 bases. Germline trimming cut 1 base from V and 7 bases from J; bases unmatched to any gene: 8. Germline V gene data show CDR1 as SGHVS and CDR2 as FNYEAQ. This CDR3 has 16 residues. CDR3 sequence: CASSLVPISGGGTQYF. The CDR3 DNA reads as TGTGCCAGCAGCTTAGTTCCGATTAGCGGGGGGGGGACCCAGTACTTC.

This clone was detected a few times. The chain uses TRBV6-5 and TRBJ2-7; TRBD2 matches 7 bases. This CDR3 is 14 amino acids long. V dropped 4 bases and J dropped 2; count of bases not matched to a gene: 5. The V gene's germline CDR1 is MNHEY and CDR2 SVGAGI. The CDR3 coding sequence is TGTGCCAGCAGTTTAGCGGGCAACCCCTACGAGCAGTACTTC. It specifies CASSLAGNPYEQYF.

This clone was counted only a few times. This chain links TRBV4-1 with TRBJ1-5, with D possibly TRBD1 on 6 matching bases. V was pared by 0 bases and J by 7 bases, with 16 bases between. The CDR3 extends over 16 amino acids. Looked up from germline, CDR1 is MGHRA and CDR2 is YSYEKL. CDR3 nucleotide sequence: TGCGCCAGCAGCCAAGACGGCACAGGGTTAGGGCAGCCCCAGCATTTT. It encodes CASSQDGTGLGQPQHF.

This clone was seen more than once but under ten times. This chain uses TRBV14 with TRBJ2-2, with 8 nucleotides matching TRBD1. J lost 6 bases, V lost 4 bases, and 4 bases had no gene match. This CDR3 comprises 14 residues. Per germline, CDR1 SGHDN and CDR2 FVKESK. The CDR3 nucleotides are TGTGCCAGCAGCCCCAGGGGGCTCTCCGGGGAGCTGTTTTTT. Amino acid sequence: CASSPRGLSGELFF.

The CDR3 reads CASSQNPPGTPGGDEQFF. In DNA form, the CDR3 reads TGTGCCAGCAGCCAAAACCCTCCCGGGACTCCCGGTGGGGATGAGCAGTTCTTC. The chain couples TRBV4-2 to TRBJ2-1; the D gene is possibly TRBD2 (6 bases). Germline V gene sequence: CDR1 LGHNA, CDR2 YNFKEQ. Trimming cost V 2 bases and J 8 bases, with 25 bases left between them. This CDR3 has 18 amino acids.

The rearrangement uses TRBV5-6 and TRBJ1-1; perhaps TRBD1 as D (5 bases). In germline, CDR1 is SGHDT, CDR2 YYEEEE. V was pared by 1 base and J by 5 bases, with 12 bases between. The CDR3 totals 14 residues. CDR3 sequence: CASSLLGARTEAFF. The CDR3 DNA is TGTGCCAGCAGCTTGTTAGGGGCGCGGACTGAAGCTTTCTTT.

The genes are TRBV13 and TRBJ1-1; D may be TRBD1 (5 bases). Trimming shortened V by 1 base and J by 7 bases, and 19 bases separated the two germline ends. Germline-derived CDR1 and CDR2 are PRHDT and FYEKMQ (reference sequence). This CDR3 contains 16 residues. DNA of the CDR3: TGTGCCAGCAGCTTAGCAGGGTTCGGCCCCGTAGTTGAAGCTTTCTTT. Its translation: CASSLAGFGPVVEAFF.